This TCR beta chain is drawn from a study of blood T cell repertoires in COVID-19. Study at large: Sites across the United States, Italy and Spain contributed samples from acute and convalescent COVID-19. The cDNA or gDNA used as material had been derived from T cells, B-cell-depleted T cells, or PBMCs.

In the original analysis: Reference gene primers were amplified, and this amplification served to estimate nucleated cell counts. Using immunoSEQ multiplex PCR, the repertoire was profiled, and TCRdb retains in-frame clones only, with some absent. The V and J calls and clone size were taken over from that table, and D and trimming were inferred from the DNA. The sample includes roughly 240,000 clones, about 91% seen only once; the top ten take approximately 2.8%. All enrollees were roughly 18 to 89 years old and from 24 US areas. This CDR3 has 13 residues. This clone came up a few times. Sequences were obtained from PBMCs or T cells enriched from blood (not recorded which). The receptor was derived from a woman aged 25-40 years with acute COVID-19. V gene TRBV21-1 combines with J gene TRBJ2-2; TRBD2 reflects the table's D call only, with no check against the DNA. TRBV21-1 is a known pseudogene. CDR3 coding DNA: TGTGCCAGCAGCAGGGACGGGGGACGAGAGCTGTTTTTT. Translation gives CASSRDGGRELFF.